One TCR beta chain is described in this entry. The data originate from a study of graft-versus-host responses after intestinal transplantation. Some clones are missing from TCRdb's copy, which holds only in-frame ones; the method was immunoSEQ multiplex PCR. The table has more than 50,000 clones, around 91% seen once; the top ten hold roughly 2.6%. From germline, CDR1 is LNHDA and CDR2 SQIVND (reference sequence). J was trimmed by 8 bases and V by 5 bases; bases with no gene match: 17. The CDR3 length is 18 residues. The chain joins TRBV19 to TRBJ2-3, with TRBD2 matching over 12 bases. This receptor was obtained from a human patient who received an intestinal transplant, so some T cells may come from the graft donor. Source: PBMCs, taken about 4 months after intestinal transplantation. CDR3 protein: CASSLSLAGGPGRGTQYF. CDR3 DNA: TGTGCCAGTAGTCTTAGTCTAGCGGGAGGGCCGGGCAGAGGTACGCAGTATTTT.